The sequence of this T cell receptor beta chain was determined in a study of naive and memory T cell subsets. Study conclusions and caveats: Especially in CD8 cells, naive repertoires contained a few larger clonotypes, possibly CD45RA-re-expressing memory cells. Gini index rose across naive, CM, EM and EMRA in CD4 and CD8. Naive and memory repertoire findings lacked a ground truth for validation.

This clonotype has a handful of counts. Its antigen is still unknown. The beta constant-region primer was an equimolar mix of two oligonucleotides covering TRBC1 and TRBC2. Ligated cDNA was amplified by four rounds of PCR with nested alpha and beta constant-region primers and SP2. TCRdb analysed the UMI-ligation and nested PCR reads with MiXCR anew, one entry per CDR3 protein. The data show 140,000 to 150,000 distinct CDR3 sequences, about a sixth seen once. This CDR3 has 15 amino acids. J gave up 0 bases and V 2 bases, and 6 bases lay outside the gene matches. The germline V gene has CDR1 DFQATT and CDR2 SNEGSKA (reference sequence).

The source of this sequence is a human donor in good health. The rearrangement joins TRBV20-1 to TRBJ2-7; TRBD2 matches at 8 bases. Specimen: naive CD4+ T cells from blood. The CDR3 nucleotides read TGCAGTGCTAGAATCTCGGGGGGGTACTCCTACGAGCAGTACTTC. Translating it yields CSARISGGYSYEQYF.